These 4 T cell receptor beta chains came from one sample sequenced in a study of cytomegalovirus exposure and HLA in healthy donors. Amplification used 60 Vbeta primers and 13 Jbeta primers. This table comes from immunoSEQ multiplex PCR, and its TCRdb copy is limited to in-frame clones, with some not included. The sample records approximately 100,000 clones, approximately 80% being singletons. Material for sequencing was PBMCs. These receptors all stem from a female donor in good health and CMV-seronegative.

This clone has more than one count but fewer than ten. J is TRBJ2-3 and V is TRBV5-4, with 11 bases aligning to TRBD2. CDR3 length: 16 amino acids. The J segment lost 2 bases and the V segment lost 3 bases, leaving 5 bases of the junction unmatched. Per germline, CDR1 SGHNT and CDR2 YYREEE (reference sequence). The CDR3 DNA sequence: TGTGCCAGCAGCTCGCAGACTAGCGGGGTCACAGATACGCAGTATTTT. Its protein is CASSSQTSGVTDTQYF.

The V gene is TRBV19, the J gene TRBJ2-7, with TRBD1 matching over 9 bases. The CDR3 contains 14 residues. Germline CDR1 reads LNHDA; CDR2 reads SQIVND (reference sequence). J was trimmed by 3 bases and V by 3 bases; bases with no gene match: 3. In nucleotides, the CDR3 is TGTGCCAGTAGTATGGGACAGGGAATCTACGAGCAGTACTTC. Amino acids: CASSMGQGIYEQYF.

This clone was seen more than once but under ten times. The chain links TRBV7-2 to TRBJ1-5, with D possibly matching TRBD1 (5 bases). V was trimmed by 5 bases and J by 6 bases, leaving 11 bases between them. This CDR3 contains 13 residues. Germline V CDR1 and CDR2: SGHTA, FQGNSA. The CDR3 spells CASSNGGTQPQHF. CDR3 coding DNA: TGTGCCAGCAGCAACGGGGGGACTCAGCCCCAGCATTTT.

This clone was observed a single time. The chain combines TRBV5-4 with TRBJ2-1; 8 bases agree with TRBD2. The ends lost 5 bases at V and 8 bases at J; junction bases unmatched: 12. The CDR3 contains 15 residues. Germline-derived CDR1 and CDR2 are SGHNT and YYREEE (reference sequence). CDR3 residues: CASRNPGTSADEQFF. The DNA of the CDR3 is TGTGCCAGCAGAAATCCCGGGACTAGTGCTGATGAGCAGTTCTTC.